This is a list of T cell receptor beta chains from one sample in a study of T cells in Graves' hyperthyroidism and ophthalmopathy. TCRdb processed the multiplex PCR reads anew with MiXCR; each CDR3 protein has one entry. The data hold around 600,000 distinct CDR3 sequences, with around a sixth observed a single time. Sequencing was performed on blood. The receptors shown here come from a woman aged 30 to 39 with Graves' hyperthyroidism. CDR3s include the opening cysteine and the closing phenylalanine or tryptophan. D genes are given only for firm matches. Part of the rows lack a size; the others show once, few, many or a class for expanded clones.

cdr3_aa | cdr3_nt | d_call | v_call | clone_size | j_call
CSARFGGWGTDTQYF | TGCAGTGCTAGATTTGGGGGCTGGGGCACAGATACGCAGTATTTT | . | TRBV20-1 | many | TRBJ2-3
CASTVTGLLYNEQFF | TGTGCCAGCACCGTAACGGGCTTACTCTACAATGAGCAGTTCTTC | . | TRBV7-2 | few | TRBJ2-1
CASSPAEGRETQYF | TGTGCCAGCAGTCCGGCCGAGGGTCGGGAGACCCAGTACTTC | . | TRBV12-3/TRBV12-4 | many | TRBJ2-5
CASSPPGEQIYGYTF | TGTGCCAGCTCACCACCAGGGGAACAGATTTATGGCTACACCTTC | . | TRBV18 | many | TRBJ1-2
CASSDPGEAGELFF | TGCGCCAGCAGTGATCCAGGCGAAGCCGGGGAGCTGTTTTTT | . | TRBV10-1 | . | TRBJ2-2
CASSVDGRVTDTQYF | TGTGCCAGCAGCGTAGACGGGAGGGTCACAGATACGCAGTATTTT | TRBD2 | TRBV9 | . | TRBJ2-3
CASSQPGDEKLFF | TGTGCCAGCAGCCAACCGGGGGATGAAAAACTGTTTTTT | . | TRBV7-9 | . | TRBJ1-4
CASSGLAGAAYEQYF | TGTGCCAGCAGTGGACTAGCGGGAGCGGCCTACGAGCAGTACTTC | TRBD2 | TRBV27 | . | TRBJ2-7
CASSEPDRVYEQYF | TGTGCCAGCAGTGAACCGGACAGAGTCTACGAGCAGTACTTC | . | TRBV2 | many | TRBJ2-7
CASSRMEWERITDTQYF | TGTGCCAGCAGCCGCATGGAGTGGGAGCGGATCACAGATACGCAGTATTTT | . | TRBV13 | many | TRBJ2-3
CASSSQGIGTDTQYF | TGTGCCAGCAGCTCGCAGGGAATTGGCACAGATACGCAGTATTTT | . | TRBV11-2 | many | TRBJ2-3
CASSPSSGRNTGELFF | TGTGCCAGCAGCCCATCTAGCGGGAGAAACACCGGGGAGCTGTTTTTT | TRBD2 | TRBV9 | . | TRBJ2-2
CASSLGRAQYEQYF | TGTGCCAGCAGCTTGGGCCGGGCCCAGTACGAGCAGTACTTC | . | TRBV7-2 | . | TRBJ2-7
CASSPLSDYEQYF | TGTGCCAGCAGCCCCCTTTCCGACTACGAGCAGTACTTC | . | TRBV5-6 | few | TRBJ2-7
CSAPTQGRNTEAFF | TGCAGTGCACCCACACAGGGGAGGAACACTGAAGCTTTCTTT | TRBD1 | TRBV20-1 | . | TRBJ1-1
CASSTQREFSYNEQFF | TGTGCCAGCAGTACCCAGCGGGAGTTTTCCTACAATGAGCAGTTCTTC | TRBD2 | TRBV12-3/TRBV12-4 | many | TRBJ2-1
CASRPGQGGYEQYF | TGTGCCAGCAGGCCGGGACAGGGGGGTTACGAGCAGTACTTC | TRBD1 | TRBV2 | many | TRBJ2-7
CASSPPLGAQGNSPLHF | TGTGCCAGCTCACCACCGCTGGGGGCGCAGGGGAATTCACCCCTCCACTTT | . | TRBV18 | . | TRBJ1-6
CASSTRQMNTEAFF | TGTGCCAGCAGCACCCGACAGATGAACACTGAAGCTTTCTTT | . | TRBV14 | many | TRBJ1-1
CAISEGALTGETQYF | TGTGCCATCAGTGAGGGGGCGCTGACGGGGGAGACCCAGTACTTC | . | TRBV10-3 | many | TRBJ2-5
CASSPRDHNEQFF | TGTGCCAGCAGCCCCCGGGACCACAATGAGCAGTTCTTC | . | TRBV5-8 | many | TRBJ2-1
CSARDSMSSGSYEQYF | TGCAGTGCTAGAGATTCTATGAGTAGCGGCTCCTACGAGCAGTACTTC | . | TRBV20-1 | many | TRBJ2-7
CGGGGVDYGYTF | TGTGGCGGTGGGGGGGTTGACTATGGCTACACCTTC | . | TRBV30 | many | TRBJ1-2
CASSLGTVETQYF | TGTGCCAGCAGCTTAGGCACGGTAGAGACCCAGTACTTC | . | TRBV7-2 | . | TRBJ2-5
CASKPGQILDEQFF | TGTGCCAGCAAGCCGGGACAGATCCTCGATGAGCAGTTCTTC | TRBD1 | TRBV12-3/TRBV12-4 | many | TRBJ2-1
CSARREDRAQADTQYF | TGCAGTGCTAGGCGGGAAGACCGCGCCCAAGCAGATACGCAGTATTTT | . | TRBV20-1 | few | TRBJ2-3
CASSIGRSSQETQYF | TGTGCCAGTAGTATCGGCAGAAGTAGCCAAGAGACCCAGTACTTC | . | TRBV19 | . | TRBJ2-5
CASSPGTGGIYEQYF | TGTGCCAGCAGCCCGGGGACAGGGGGCATCTACGAGCAGTACTTC | TRBD1 | TRBV11-3 | . | TRBJ2-7
CASSVATAYNEQFF | TGTGCCAGCAGCGTAGCCACAGCCTACAATGAGCAGTTCTTC | . | TRBV9 | few | TRBJ2-1
CSARFGTGGYEQYF | TGCAGTGCTAGGTTTGGGACAGGGGGCTACGAGCAGTACTTC | TRBD1 | TRBV20-1 | . | TRBJ2-7
CASSWYRASGGNTDTQYF | TGCGCCAGCAGCTGGTACAGGGCTAGCGGGGGGAACACAGATACGCAGTATTTT | TRBD2 | TRBV5-1 | . | TRBJ2-3
CASSFQLTSGNTIYF | TGTGCCAGCAGCTTCCAGTTGACCTCTGGAAACACCATATATTTT | . | TRBV5-6 | . | TRBJ1-3
CASSSGQGRNSPLHF | TGCGCCAGCAGCTCAGGACAGGGACGTAATTCACCCCTCCACTTT | TRBD1 | TRBV5-1 | once | TRBJ1-6
CASSLVVREREQYF | TGTGCCAGCAGCTTAGTTGTGCGGGAGCGGGAGCAGTACTTC | TRBD2 | TRBV7-2 | many | TRBJ2-7
CASSLRRDSPLHF | TGTGCCAGCAGCTTAAGGAGGGATTCACCCCTCCACTTT | . | TRBV11-2 | many | TRBJ1-6
CASSTQQGLAQYF | TGTGCCAGCAGCACTCAACAGGGTCTAGCGCAGTATTTT | . | TRBV7-9 | few | TRBJ2-3
CASSPGSSPDTQYF | TGTGCCAGCAGCCCAGGGTCTAGCCCAGATACGCAGTATTTT | . | TRBV3-1 | many | TRBJ2-3
CAWGREENTIYF | TGTGCCTGGGGGCGAGAAGAAAACACCATATATTTT | . | TRBV30 | many | TRBJ1-3
CASSASGPGNTIYF | TGTGCCAGCAGCGCCTCAGGGCCAGGAAACACCATATATTTT | . | TRBV7-3 | . | TRBJ1-3
CASSPDRTSTDTQYF | TGTGCCAGCAGTCCCGACAGGACGAGCACAGATACGCAGTATTTT | . | TRBV14 | few | TRBJ2-3
CASSEWADEAFF | TGTGCCAGCAGTGAATGGGCAGATGAAGCTTTCTTT | . | TRBV6-1 | many | TRBJ1-1
CAIFKTGELFF | TGTGCCATCTTCAAGACCGGGGAGCTGTTTTTT | . | TRBV10-3 | . | TRBJ2-2
CASSTRRAHYNEQFF | TGTGCCAGTAGTACCCGCCGGGCTCACTACAATGAGCAGTTCTTC | . | TRBV19 | . | TRBJ2-1
CATPYDSNQPQHF | TGTGCCACTCCATACGATAGCAATCAGCCCCAGCATTTT | . | TRBV10-3 | . | TRBJ1-5
CASSLGTSGRSNEQFF | TGCGCCAGCAGCTTGGGGACTAGCGGGAGGAGTAATGAGCAGTTCTTC | TRBD2 | TRBV5-1 | . | TRBJ2-1
CASSEETHGEAFF | TGTGCCAGCAGTGAAGAGACGCACGGTGAAGCTTTCTTT | . | TRBV2 | many | TRBJ1-1
CASSTRSPGPLAKNIQYF | TGTGCCAGTAGTACCAGAAGTCCGGGGCCTCTAGCCAAAAACATTCAGTACTTC | . | TRBV19 | . | TRBJ2-4
CAWSRASGAEQYF | TGTGCCTGGAGCCGAGCGTCAGGGGCCGAGCAGTACTTC | . | TRBV30 | few | TRBJ2-7
CASSSPLVRGASGNTIYF | TGTGCCAGCAGCTCTCCACTCGTGCGAGGGGCGTCTGGAAACACCATATATTTT | . | TRBV7-2 | many | TRBJ1-3